The 12 T cell receptor beta chains below all came from one sample that was sequenced in a study of T cells after yellow fever vaccination. TCRdb used MiXCR to reprocess the 5' RACE reads, holding one entry per CDR3 protein. The sample contains roughly 350,000 distinct CDR3 sequences, roughly 4.3% of which appear only once. The material sequenced was PBMCs, taken 5 days after the yellow fever booster vaccination. The source of these receptors is a man younger than 35 who received the YFV17D yellow fever vaccine.

This clonotype was picked up many times. The rearrangement joins TRBV9 to TRBJ2-7, with TRBD2 as a possible D gene (5 bases). CDR1 is SGDLS and CDR2 is YYNGEE in the germline V gene. V was shortened by 0 bases and J by 6 bases, with 13 bases between the two germline ends. The CDR3 contains 14 residues. CDR3 sequence: CASSVGTWATEQYF. CDR3 DNA: TGTGCCAGCAGCGTAGGGACTTGGGCAACCGAGCAGTACTTC.

The chain links TRBV5-1 to TRBJ2-1, with D perhaps TRBD2 (5 bases). This CDR3 has 15 residues. In germline, CDR1 is SGHRS, CDR2 YFSETQ. V was clipped by 0 bases and J by 4 bases, with 11 bases between them. CDR3 loop: CASSLVRAPYNEQFF. The DNA of the CDR3 is TGCGCCAGCAGCTTGGTGCGGGCGCCTTACAATGAGCAGTTCTTC.

This clonotype was observed a few times. The CDR3 here is CASRLIGSYNEQFF. The CDR3 bases are TGTGCCAGCCGACTAATCGGCTCCTACAATGAGCAGTTCTTC. The rearrangement links TRBV12-3 or TRBV12-4 to TRBJ2-1, with a possible D match to TRBD2 (5 bases). CDR3 length: 14 residues. V shed 8 bases and J shed 0 bases, with 11 bases lying between them.

This clonotype was detected only a few times. V gene TRBV4-1 combines with J gene TRBJ1-5, with 8 bases aligning to TRBD1. Germline V CDR1 and CDR2: MGHRA, YSYEKL. The CDR3 length is 15 residues. The junction had 3 bases not matched to a gene; V was cut back by 1 base and J by 4 bases. The DNA of the CDR3 is TGCGCCAGCAGCCAAGTAAGGACAGGGAATCAGCCCCAGCATTTT. Protein product: CASSQVRTGNQPQHF.

This clonotype was seen only a few times. The chain joins TRBV24-1 to TRBJ2-5; D might be TRBD1 (5 bases). Germline V gene lookup returns CDR1 KGHDR and CDR2 SFDVKD. The CDR3 length is 11 residues. Trimming removed 4 bases from V and 10 bases from J, with 9 bases in between. Written as DNA, the CDR3 is TGTGCCACCAGTGACCAGGGAAACCAGTACTTC. Residues: CATSDQGNQYF.

The rearrangement uses TRBV7-8 and TRBJ1-1; 8 nucleotides line up with TRBD1. V was clipped by 3 bases and J by 6 bases; unmatched bases: 9. The V gene's germline CDR1 is SGHVS and CDR2 FQNEAQ. The CDR3 loop spans 15 amino acids. The CDR3 DNA reads TGTGCCAGCAGCTTTTGGACAGGGTATTCGTCTGAAGCTTTCTTT. Protein: CASSFWTGYSSEAFF.

This clonotype has a count of ten or more. The chain uses TRBV4-3 and TRBJ1-1; 8 nucleotides agree with TRBD1. The ends lost 2 bases at V and 0 bases at J; junction bases unmatched: 23. This CDR3 comprises 22 residues. CDR1 is LGHNA, CDR2 YSLEER, per germline. CDR3 sequence reads: CASSQLIFKARQGPTLNTEAFF. CDR3 DNA: TGCGCCAGCAGCCAACTTATTTTCAAGGCTCGACAGGGGCCTACCCTGAACACTGAAGCTTTCTTT.

This clonotype was observed a handful of times. This chain joins TRBV7-9 and TRBJ2-1; TRBD1 is a possible D gene (5 bases). Germline assignment: CDR1 SEHNR and CDR2 FQNEAQ (reference sequence). The CDR3 contains 14 residues. Trimming left V 4 bases short and J 8 bases short, with 15 bases between. The CDR3 DNA is TGTGCCAGCAGCTCGGGTACAGGAGAGTATGAGCAGTTCTTC. As protein: CASSSGTGEYEQFF.

The chain combines TRBV5-6 with TRBJ1-4; D gene ambiguous. Trimming removed 0 bases at V and 0 bases at J, with 9 bases between. This CDR3 has 16 amino acids. The germline CDR1 and CDR2 sequences are SGHDT and YYEEEE. The CDR3 nucleotides are TGTGCCAGCAGCTTGGCGGGTATTGCAACTAATGAAAAACTGTTTTTT. Protein sequence: CASSLAGIATNEKLFF.

Only a few counts were recorded for this clonotype. The rearrangement uses TRBV7-2 and TRBJ2-5; 8 bases agree with TRBD1. J gave up 6 bases and V 4 bases, and 4 bases lay outside the gene matches. This CDR3 region has 13 residues. Per germline, CDR1 SGHTA and CDR2 FQGNSA. Here the CDR3 reads CASSSRQGQTQYF. The CDR3 DNA sequence: TGTGCCAGCAGCTCCCGACAGGGGCAGACCCAGTACTTC.

This clonotype was seen only a few times. This rearrangement joins TRBV18 to TRBJ1-6, with 7 positions matching TRBD1. From germline, CDR1 is KGHSH and CDR2 LQKENI. Trimming at V came to 8 bases and at J to 8 bases, leaving 6 bases not matched to a gene. This CDR3 has 13 residues. The CDR3 protein is CASHLDRDSPLHF. Written as DNA, the CDR3 is TGTGCCAGCCACCTTGACAGGGATTCACCCCTCCACTTT.

A few counts support this clonotype. The CDR3 reads CRDSGQANTEAFF. The CDR3 DNA reads TGCAGGGACTCGGGACAGGCGAACACTGAAGCTTTCTTT. This chain uses TRBV20-1 with TRBJ1-1, with TRBD1 matching 8 bases. There are 13 residues in the CDR3. Germline lookup yields CDR1 DFQATT and CDR2 SNEGSKA (reference sequence).